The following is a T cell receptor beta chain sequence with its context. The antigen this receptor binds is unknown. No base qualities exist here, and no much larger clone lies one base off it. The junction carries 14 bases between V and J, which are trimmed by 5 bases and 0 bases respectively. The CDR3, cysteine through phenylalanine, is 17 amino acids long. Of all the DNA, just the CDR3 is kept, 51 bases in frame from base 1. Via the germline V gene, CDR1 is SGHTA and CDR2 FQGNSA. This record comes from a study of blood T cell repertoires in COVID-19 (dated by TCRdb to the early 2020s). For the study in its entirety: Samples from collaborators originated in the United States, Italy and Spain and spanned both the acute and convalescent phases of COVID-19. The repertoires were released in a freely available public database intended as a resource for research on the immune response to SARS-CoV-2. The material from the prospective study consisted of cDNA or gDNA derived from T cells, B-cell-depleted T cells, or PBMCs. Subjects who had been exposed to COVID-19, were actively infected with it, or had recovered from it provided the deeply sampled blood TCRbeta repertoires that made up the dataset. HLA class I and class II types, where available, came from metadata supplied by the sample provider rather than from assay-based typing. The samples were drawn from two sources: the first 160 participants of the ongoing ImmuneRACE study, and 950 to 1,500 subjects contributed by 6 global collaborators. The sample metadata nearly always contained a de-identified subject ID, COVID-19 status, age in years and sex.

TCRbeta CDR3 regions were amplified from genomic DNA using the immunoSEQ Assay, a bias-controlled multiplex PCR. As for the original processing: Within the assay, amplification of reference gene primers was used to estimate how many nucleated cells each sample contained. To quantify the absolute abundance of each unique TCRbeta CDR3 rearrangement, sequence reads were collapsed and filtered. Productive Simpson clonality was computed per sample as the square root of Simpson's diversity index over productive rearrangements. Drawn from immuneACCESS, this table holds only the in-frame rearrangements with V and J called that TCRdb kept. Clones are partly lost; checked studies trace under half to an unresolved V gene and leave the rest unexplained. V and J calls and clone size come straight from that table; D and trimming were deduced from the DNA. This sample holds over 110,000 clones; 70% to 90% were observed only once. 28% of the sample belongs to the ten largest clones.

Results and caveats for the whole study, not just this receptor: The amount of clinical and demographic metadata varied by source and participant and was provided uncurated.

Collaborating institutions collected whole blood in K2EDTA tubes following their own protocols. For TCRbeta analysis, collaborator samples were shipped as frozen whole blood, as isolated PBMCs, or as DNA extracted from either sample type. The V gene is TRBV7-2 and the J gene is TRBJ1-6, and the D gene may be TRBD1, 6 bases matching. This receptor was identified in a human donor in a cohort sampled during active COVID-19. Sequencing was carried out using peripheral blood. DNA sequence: TGTGCCAGCAGCCTGACAGGAAGGAGCTCCTATAATTCACCCCTCCACTTT. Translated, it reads CASSLTGRSSYNSPLHF.